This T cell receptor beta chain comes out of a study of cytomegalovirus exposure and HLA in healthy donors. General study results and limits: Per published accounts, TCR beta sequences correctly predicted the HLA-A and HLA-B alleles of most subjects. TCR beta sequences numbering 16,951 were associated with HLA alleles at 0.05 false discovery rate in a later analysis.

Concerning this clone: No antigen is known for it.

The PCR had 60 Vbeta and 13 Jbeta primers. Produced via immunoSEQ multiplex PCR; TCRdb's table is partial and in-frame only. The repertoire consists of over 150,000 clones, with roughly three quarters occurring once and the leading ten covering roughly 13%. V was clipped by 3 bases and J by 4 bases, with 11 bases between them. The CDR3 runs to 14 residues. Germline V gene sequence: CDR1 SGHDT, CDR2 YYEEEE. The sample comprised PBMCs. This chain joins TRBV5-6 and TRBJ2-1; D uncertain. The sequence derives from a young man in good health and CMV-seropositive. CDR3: CASSSRIVYNEQFF. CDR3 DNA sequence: TGTGCCAGCAGCTCCAGGATAGTATACAATGAGCAGTTCTTC. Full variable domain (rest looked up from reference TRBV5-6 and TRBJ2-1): DAGVTQSPTHLIKTRGQQVTLRCSPKSGHDTVSWYQQALGQGPQFIFQYYEEEERQRGNFPDRFSGHQFPNYSSELNVNALLLGDSALYLCASSSRIVYNEQFFGPGTRLTVL.